A single sample is the source of the 32 T cell receptor beta chains below, sequenced in a study of T cells in women clearing cervical HPV infection. Libraries were prepared by immunoSEQ multiplex PCR; TCRdb keeps only in-frame clonotypes and omits some of them. The listing contains about 40,000 clones. What was sequenced was blood buffy coat. These receptor sequences come from a woman aged 18-70 years with a cervical HPV16 infection that either progressed to CIN3+ or cleared (not recorded which).

On this clone: The read finishes 3 residues shy of the CDR3 end, and the germline J gene is used to complete it. The V gene is TRBV7-3, the J gene TRBJ2-1, with 7 positions matching TRBD1. This CDR3 spans 17 amino acids. V shed 5 bases and J 0 bases; nucleotides not matched to a gene: 10. Germline CDR1 and CDR2: SGHTA and FQGTGA. The CDR3 here is CASSPRGTASSYNEQFF. The covered CDR3 bases are TGTGCCAGCAGCCCCAGGGGGACCGCGAGCTCCTACAATGAG.

About this clone itself: The read ends 3 residues before the CDR3 terminus; that terminus is restored from the germline J gene. The V gene is TRBV10-3, the J gene TRBJ2-2; 10 positions agree with TRBD2. This CDR3 is 18 amino acids long. From germline, CDR1 is ENHRY and CDR2 SYGVKD. V was clipped by 5 bases and J by 1 base; unmatched bases: 10. The DNA read from the CDR3 is TGTGCCATCAGTCCCCCTACTAGCGGGGCCATGAACACCGGGGAG. It yields the protein CAISPPTSGAMNTGE. The full CDR3 sequence reads CAISPPTSGAMNTGELFF.

Incomplete CDR3 DNA: TGTGCCAGCAGGGGCAAACAGGGGCCTTATGGC. This gives the protein CASRGKQGPYG. The entire CDR3 is CASRGKQGPYGYTF. V gene TRBV5-6 combines with J gene TRBJ1-2; the match to TRBD1 covers 7 bases. The DNA ends 3 residues before the CDR3 does, and the rest of the CDR3 is filled in from the germline J gene. The V segment lost 5 bases and the J segment 5 bases; nucleotides outside the gene matches: 9. Germline V CDR1 and CDR2: SGHDT, YYEEEE. This CDR3 has 14 residues.

On this clone: The CDR3 end lies 3 residues beyond the end of the read and is filled in from the germline J gene. The J gene is TRBJ1-5, the V gene TRBV7-6, with TRBD1 identical over 7 bases. This CDR3 has 18 residues. Losses at the gene ends were 1 base for V and 6 bases for J; bases not matched to a gene: 15. In germline, CDR1 is SGHVS, CDR2 FNYEAQ. Partial CDR3 DNA: TGTGCCAGCAGCTTAGACTCCAGGGGGAAAGAAAGTAGTCAGCCC. Protein product: CASSLDSRGKESSQP. The full CDR3 reads CASSLDSRGKESSQPQHF. Drawing the rest from reference TRBV7-6 and TRBJ1-5, the complete variable domain is GAGVSQSPRYKVTKRGQDVALRCDPISGHVSLYWYRQALGQGPEFLTYFNYEAQQDKSGLPNDRFSAERPEGSISTLTIQRTEQRDSAMYRCASSLDSRGKESSQPQHFGDGTRLSIL.

With respect to this clone: With the read ending 3 residues before the CDR3 end, the germline J gene is used to fill in that end. The V and J genes are TRBV19 and TRBJ2-6; 7 bases are shared with TRBD1. Trimming cost V 7 bases and J 0 bases; bases outside gene matches: 6. CDR1 and CDR2 (germline): LNHDA, SQIVND (reference sequence). The CDR3 contains 16 residues. The sequenced part of the CDR3 DNA is TGTGCCAGTACTCAGGGGGATCCCTCTGGGGCCAACGTC. This gives the protein CASTQGDPSGANV. The entire CDR3 is CASTQGDPSGANVLTF.

Concerning this clone itself: The read gets to within 3 residues of the CDR3 end, and the germline J gene fills in the rest. This chain joins TRBV4-2 and TRBJ2-2; 13 nucleotides line up with TRBD2. CDR1 LGHNA and CDR2 YNFKEQ come from the germline V gene. The CDR3 consists of 20 residues. The V gene end was trimmed by 4 bases and the J gene end by 7 bases; junction bases not matched to a gene: 18. This CDR3 is CASSLVRTSGRSGPFGELFF. CDR3 DNA (partial): TGTGCCAGCAGCCTTGTCCGGACTAGCGGGAGATCGGGGCCTTTCGGGGAG.

As regards this clone: The DNA ends 3 residues before the CDR3 does, and the rest of the CDR3 is filled in from the germline J gene. The rearrangement links TRBV20-1 to TRBJ1-6, with 10 bases fitting TRBD1. Trimming removed 0 bases from V and 7 bases from J; junction bases left unmatched: 3. Per the germline V gene, CDR1 is DFQATT and CDR2 is SNEGSKA (reference sequence). CDR3 length equals 15 residues. The CDR3 is CSARDWGQGNSPLHF. The CDR3 DNA, read in part, is TGCAGTGCTAGAGATTGGGGACAGGGGAATTCACCC.

As to this clone: The DNA ends 3 residues before the CDR3 does, and the rest of the CDR3 is filled in from the germline J gene. The chain employs TRBV28 and TRBJ2-5, with 7 bases matching TRBD1. Germline CDR1 is MDHEN and CDR2 is SYDVKM. The CDR3 consists of 14 residues. V shed 7 bases, J shed 5 bases, and the junction held 10 bases outside the gene matches. CDR3 region: CASTLGRGHETQYF. The part of the CDR3 DNA that was read is TGTGCCAGCACCCTCGGTAGGGGGCACGAGACC.

Details on this clone: The read is 3 residues too short to cover the CDR3 end, so that end is filled in from the germline J gene. The chain combines TRBV28 with TRBJ1-2; TRBD1 might be the D (6 bases). The ends were cut back, 4 bases at V and 0 bases at J, with 21 bases in the middle. The CDR3 is 18 residues long. The germline gives CDR1 MDHEN, CDR2 SYDVKM. Partial CDR3 DNA: TGTGCCAGCAGTTACAGGGAGCCCCCACCTATAGCTAACTATGGC. It translates to CASSYREPPPIANYG. The entire CDR3 is CASSYREPPPIANYGYTF.

For this clone: The read ends 3 residues early relative to the CDR3; the germline J gene fills the gap. The V and J genes are TRBV7-9 and TRBJ2-7; D not resolved. In germline, CDR1 is SEHNR, CDR2 FQNEAQ (reference sequence). V dropped 5 bases and J dropped 2 bases, with 13 bases sitting between them. The CDR3 is 14 amino acids. The CDR3 here is CASSHIEVPYEQYF. The sequenced CDR3 bases are TGTGCCAGCAGCCATATCGAGGTTCCCTACGAG. Based on the CDR3 plus reference TRBV7-9 and TRBJ2-7, the full variable domain is DTGVSQNPRHKITKRGQNVTFRCDPISEHNRLYWYRQTLGQGPEFLTYFQNEAQLEKSRLLSDRFSAERPKGSFSTLEIQRTEQGDSAMYLCASSHIEVPYEQYFGPGTRLTVT.

Of note for this clone: The CDR3 is cut off 3 residues early in the read; its end comes from the germline J gene. This rearrangement joins TRBV7-6 to TRBJ1-1; no firm D call. Germline V gene sequence: CDR1 SGHVS, CDR2 FNYEAQ. This CDR3 has 14 amino acids. V was clipped by 0 bases and J by 4 bases, with 9 bases between them. The DNA read from the CDR3 is TGTGCCAGCAGCTTAGCCGGGGAGAGCACTGAA. As protein: CASSLAGESTE. The full CDR3 is CASSLAGESTEAFF.

In regard to this clone: The CDR3 end lies 3 residues beyond the end of the read and is filled in from the germline J gene. This chain connects TRBV20-1 to TRBJ2-7, with D possibly being TRBD1 (5 bases). The CDR3 is 11 amino acids. In germline, CDR1 is DFQATT, CDR2 SNEGSKA (reference sequence). Between the trimmed V and J ends, which lost 3 bases and 6 bases, there was a span of 9 bases. Partial CDR3 DNA: TGCAGTGCTAGGTGGGGCGGCGAG. Its translation is CSARWGGE. The complete CDR3 protein is CSARWGGEQYF.

A note on this clone: The read terminates 3 residues before the CDR3 end, so the remaining end is supplied by the germline J gene. The chain carries TRBV7-9 and TRBJ2-5, with D unclear. Trimming removed 3 bases from V and 1 base from J, with 6 bases in between. The germline V gene has CDR1 SEHNR and CDR2 FQNEAQ (reference sequence). This CDR3 contains 13 residues. The CDR3 here is CASSFAVQETQYF. CDR3 DNA (partial): TGTGCCAGCAGCTTCGCAGTCCAAGAGACC.

Of note for this clone: Sequencing ends 3 residues short of the CDR3 end; the germline J gene provides the rest. V and J are TRBV4-1 and TRBJ1-1; D uncertain. This CDR3 contains 14 residues. Germline assignment: CDR1 MGHRA and CDR2 YSYEKL. V lost 4 bases to trimming and J lost 2 bases, with 11 bases between them. The CDR3 loop is CASSRPVGNTEAFF. The CDR3 DNA, read in part, is TGCGCCAGCAGCCGTCCGGTCGGTAACACTGAA.

Regarding this clone: The read halts 3 residues ahead of the CDR3 end, with the missing end drawn from the germline J gene. The genes are TRBV10-3 and TRBJ2-1; 7 nucleotides align to TRBD2. CDR3 length equals 16 residues. Trimming removed 4 bases from V and 0 bases from J; junction bases left unmatched: 6. The germline CDR1 and CDR2 sequences are ENHRY and SYGVKD. The CDR3 DNA, read in part, is TGTGCCATCAGTGCGGGACTAAAAAGCTCCTACAATGAG. Its protein product is CAISAGLKSSYNE. The CDR3 reads in full as CAISAGLKSSYNEQFF.

For this clone: The read ends 3 residues before the CDR3 terminus; that terminus is restored from the germline J gene. The J gene is TRBJ2-5, the V gene TRBV11-2; D is unresolved. Germline values: CDR1 SGHAT, CDR2 FQNNGV. This CDR3 has 14 residues. V was pared by 0 bases and J by 7 bases, with 12 bases between. The CDR3 reads CASSLEAGIGTQYF. CDR3 bases read: TGTGCCAGCAGCTTAGAAGCAGGCATAGGGACC. The whole variable domain, remainder taken from reference TRBV11-2 and TRBJ2-5, is EAGVAQSPRYKIIEKRQSVAFWCNPISGHATLYWYQQILGQGPKLLIQFQNNGVVDDSQLPKDRFSAERLKGVDSTLKIQPAKLEDSAVYLCASSLEAGIGTQYFGPGTRLLVL.

The sequenced part of the CDR3 DNA is TGTGCCAGCAGGGCGGGACTAGCAATAGATACG. Translated: CASRAGLAIDT. The whole CDR3 reads CASRAGLAIDTQYF. V gene TRBV7-8 combines with J gene TRBJ2-3; 9 bases are shared with TRBD2. The read falls 3 residues short of the CDR3 end, and the missing part is taken from the germline J gene. Germline-derived CDR1 and CDR2 are SGHVS and FQNEAQ. There are 14 residues in the CDR3. J lost 5 bases, V lost 6 bases, and 6 bases had no gene match.

This clone is identified as medium-sized from frequency. The sequence runs out 3 residues before the end of the CDR3; the remainder is reconstructed from the germline J gene. The genes are TRBV19 and TRBJ2-3; 9 bases match TRBD1. Germline V gene data show CDR1 as LNHDA and CDR2 as SQIVND (reference sequence). J lost 5 bases, V lost 7 bases, and 7 bases had no gene match. The CDR3 extends over 14 amino acids. CDR3 amino acids: CASNPRGQGDTQYF. CDR3 bases read: TGTGCCAGTAACCCGAGGGGACAGGGAGATACG.

Comments on this clone: From the germline J gene comes the end of the CDR3, since the read stops 3 residues before it. The chain has TRBV30 and TRBJ1-6, with 8 bases lining up with TRBD1. V trimming: 5 bases; J trimming: 8 bases; junction bases outside the gene matches: 2. The CDR3 loop spans 12 amino acids. Germline CDR1 is GTSNPN and CDR2 is SVGIG (reference sequence). The CDR3 region is CAWAGGYSPLHF. The sequenced CDR3 bases are TGTGCCTGGGCAGGGGGCTATTCACCC.

Turning to this clone: The CDR3 goes on 3 residues after the read ends, and that part is filled in from the germline J gene. V usage is TRBV10-3 and J usage is TRBJ2-5; 12 bases are a match to TRBD2. Germline trimming cut 4 bases from V and 3 bases from J; bases unmatched to any gene: 0. Germline loops: CDR1 ENHRY, CDR2 SYGVKD. The CDR3 contains 14 residues. The CDR3 DNA, read in part, is TGTGCCATCAGTGGACTAGCGGGAGAAGAGACC. The encoded protein is CAISGLAGEET. The entire CDR3 protein is CAISGLAGEETQYF.

Turning to this clone: Sequencing ends 3 residues short of the CDR3 end; the germline J gene provides the rest. The gene calls are TRBV5-1 and TRBJ1-2; the D gene is possibly TRBD1 (6 bases). CDR3 length: 13 residues. The germline V gene has CDR1 SGHRS and CDR2 YFSETQ. CDR3 sequence reads: CASSPKTGIGYTF. The sequenced part of the CDR3 DNA is TGCGCCAGCAGCCCAAAAACAGGGATCGGC.

To note about this clone: The read falls 3 residues short of the CDR3 end, and the missing part is taken from the germline J gene. The genes are TRBV4-1 and TRBJ2-3; 8 bases are shared with TRBD2. Germline V gene lookup returns CDR1 MGHRA and CDR2 YSYEKL. With 6 bases clipped from V and 4 bases from J, the junction kept 12 bases outside the gene matches. The CDR3 covers 16 residues. CDR3 residues: CASSRPGRGDADTQYF. Incomplete CDR3 DNA: TGCGCCAGCAGTCGACCCGGGCGGGGGGATGCAGATACG.

Incomplete CDR3 DNA: TGCAGTGCTAGGGAGTTGGGCGGGGATACG. This encodes CSARELGGDT. The whole CDR3 protein is CSARELGGDTQYF. The chain uses TRBV20-1 and TRBJ2-3, with D maybe TRBD2 (5 bases). The DNA ends 3 residues before the CDR3 does, and the rest of the CDR3 is filled in from the germline J gene. The CDR3 has 13 amino acids. CDR1 and CDR2 from the germline V gene are DFQATT and SNEGSKA (reference sequence). V was shortened by 3 bases and J by 6 bases, with 13 bases between the two germline ends.

CDR3 sequence: CSARDRSGKFVYGYTF. Partial CDR3 DNA: TGCAGTGCTAGAGATCGGTCAGGGAAGTTCGTCTATGGC. The V and J genes are TRBV20-1 and TRBJ1-2, with D perhaps TRBD1 (5 bases). The read ends 3 residues early relative to the CDR3; the germline J gene fills the gap. The CDR3 contains 16 residues. V was cut by 0 bases and J by 4 bases, with 18 bases left in between. Germline CDR1 DFQATT, CDR2 SNEGSKA (reference sequence).

A word on this clone: Mismatch with germline at one junction end may stem from a read error. Coverage ceases 3 residues before the CDR3 finishes, and the germline J gene fills in the end. This sequence joins TRBV5-6 and TRBJ1-1, with TRBD1 as a possible D gene (6 bases). The CDR3 has 13 residues. Germline V lookup: CDR1 SGHDT, CDR2 YYEEEE. The sequenced part of the CDR3 DNA is TGTGCCAGCAGTTTGGGAAGGGGGACTGAA. This sequence encodes CASSLGRGTE. The full CDR3 sequence reads CASSLGRGTEAFF. Full variable domain (outside the CDR3, taken from reference TRBV5-6 and TRBJ1-1): DAGVTQSPTHLIKTRGQQVTLRCSPKSGHDTVSWYQQALGQGPQFIFQYYEEEERQRGNFPDRFSGHQFPNYSSELNVNALLLGDSALYLCASSLGRGTEAFFGQGTRLTVV.

Turning to this clone: The read stops 3 residues short of the end of the CDR3; the missing end is completed from the germline J gene. The chain combines TRBV6-4 with TRBJ2-3; 8 positions agree with TRBD1. CDR1 MRHNA and CDR2 SNTAGT come from the germline V gene. V shed 5 bases, J shed 1 base, and the junction held 5 bases outside the gene matches. This CDR3 contains 15 residues. The CDR3 DNA, read in part, is TGTGCCAGCAGTATCCAGGGGGCTGGCACAGATACG. It encodes CASSIQGAGTDT. The full CDR3 protein reads CASSIQGAGTDTQYF.

The sequenced part of the CDR3 DNA is TGTGCCAGCAGCTTGGGACAGGGGAACTATGGC. As protein: CASSLGQGNYG. The entire CDR3 sequence reads CASSLGQGNYGYTF. The chain has TRBV5-8 and TRBJ1-2, with TRBD1 matching 8 bases. The read terminates 3 residues ahead of where the CDR3 ends, so the germline J gene completes it. Looked up from germline, CDR1 is SGHTS and CDR2 is YDEGEE. The V segment lost 0 bases and the J segment 2 bases; nucleotides outside the gene matches: 0. The CDR3 loop spans 14 amino acids.

Notes on this clone: The read ends 3 residues shy of where the CDR3 ends; the end is completed using the germline J gene. The V and J genes are TRBV5-1 and TRBJ2-1; tentatively, D is TRBD2 (6 bases). Trimming took 6 bases from V and 4 from J, leaving 11 bases between them. The CDR3 totals 13 residues. The germline V gene has CDR1 SGHRS and CDR2 YFSETQ. Incomplete CDR3 DNA: TGCGCCAGCACTAGCGACACTTACAATGAG. This codes for CASTSDTYNE. The whole CDR3 protein reads CASTSDTYNEQFF.

About this clone itself: The read comes to an end 3 residues before the CDR3 does, leaving the germline J gene to fill in the end. The chain employs TRBV7-2 and TRBJ1-4; tentatively, D is TRBD1 (6 bases). This CDR3 has 15 residues. V was pared by 5 bases and J by 10 bases, with 20 bases between. Germline-derived CDR1 and CDR2 are SGHTA and FQGNSA. The sequenced CDR3 bases are TGTGCCAGCAGCCTAGGGCAGGGGTGGGAGGGAAAA. As protein: CASSLGQGWEGK. The CDR3 reads in full as CASSLGQGWEGKLFF.

About this clone: The CDR3 end is not reached by the read, which stops 3 residues before it; the germline J gene fills it in. V is TRBV2 and J is TRBJ1-2, with D perhaps matching TRBD1 (6 bases). The CDR3 runs to 11 residues. Germline loops: CDR1 SNHLY, CDR2 FYNNEI. The CDR3 bases that were read are TGTGCCAGCAGCCTCAGGGGCGGC. It is translated as CASSLRGG. The entire CDR3 protein reads CASSLRGGYTF.

As concerns this clone: Read coverage stops 3 residues before the CDR3 terminus; the germline J gene supplies the remainder. The chain employs TRBV5-1 and TRBJ1-2; 8 bases align to TRBD1. The CDR3 is 15 residues long. Germline assignment: CDR1 SGHRS and CDR2 YFSETQ. Trimming at V came to 4 bases and at J to 2 bases, leaving 7 bases not matched to a gene. CDR3 loop: CASSPGQGKNYGYTF. The CDR3 DNA, read in part, is TGCGCCAGCAGCCCCGGACAGGGTAAAAACTATGGC.

On this clone itself: The read terminates 3 residues before the CDR3 end, so the remaining end is supplied by the germline J gene. The rearrangement uses TRBV20-1 and TRBJ2-7; 15 bases align to TRBD2. V gave up 6 bases and J gave up 5 bases; unmatched junction bases: 11. CDR3 length equals 16 residues. Looked up from germline, CDR1 is DFQATT and CDR2 is SNEGSKA (reference sequence). The DNA read from the CDR3 is TGCAGTGCCCCGGGACTAGCGGGAGGATCGTTCGACGAG. Encoded protein: CSAPGLAGGSFDE. The entire CDR3 is CSAPGLAGGSFDEQYF.